These T cell receptor beta chains were read from a single sample in a study of cytomegalovirus exposure and HLA in healthy donors. Profiling relied on immunoSEQ multiplex PCR, and the TCRdb table lists in-frame clones only, not all of them. Among tens of thousands of clones listed, 85% to 95% were seen once. Sequenced material: PBMCs. The receptors shown here come from a woman aged 18-29 years in good health and CMV-seropositive. Each CDR3 is given with its conserved first and last residue. The order of the fields is clone size, V gene, J gene, D gene, CDR3 DNA, CDR3 protein. A D gene is named only where the DNA matches it firmly. Where a row states a size, it is once, few, many or the class of an expanded clone; other rows omit it.

-	TRBV28	TRBJ1-5	-	TGTGCCAGCAGTCTCCCTTCAGGTGTTGGCAATCAGCCCCAGCATTTT	CASSLPSGVGNQPQHF
-	TRBV30	TRBJ2-2	-	TGTGCCGTCACGAGGGTACCTTCTAGGGGGGAGCTGTTTTTT	CAVTRVPSRGELFF
-	TRBV7-3	TRBJ2-2	TRBD2	TGTGCCAGCAGCTCAGCGGGGGGACCGAAAGCCGGGGAGCTGTTTTTT	CASSSAGGPKAGELFF
-	TRBV9	TRBJ2-6	-	TGTGCCAGCAGAGACCAACAGGGTTCTGGGGCCAACGTCCTGACTTTC	CASRDQQGSGANVLTF
-	TRBV30	TRBJ1-6	TRBD1	TGTGCCTGGAGTGTAAATTGGGACAGCTCCTATAATTCACCCCTCCACTTT	CAWSVNWDSSYNSPLHF
-	TRBV9	TRBJ2-7	TRBD2	TGTGCCAGCAGCGTAGAAACTAGCGGGGGTGACTCCTACGAGCAGTACTTC	CASSVETSGGDSYEQYF
-	TRBV28	TRBJ2-1	-	TGTGTCGCCGAAAGACAACACACGAATGAGCAGTTCTTC	CVAERQHTNEQFF
-	TRBV6-5	TRBJ2-7	TRBD2	TGTGCCAGCAGGACCGGGGGGGGCTCGGACCGCGAGCAGTACTTC	CASRTGGGSDREQYF
-	TRBV14	TRBJ1-4	-	TGTGCCACCCGGAATGAAAAACTGTTTTTT	CATRNEKLFF
once	TRBV6-5	TRBJ2-2	-	TGTGCCAGCAGTTACGGGCTAAACACCGGGGAGCTGTTTTTT	CASSYGLNTGELFF
-	TRBV7-2	TRBJ2-7	-	TGTGCCAGCAGCTTAGTAACAGGGCTTAGCTCCTACGAGCAGTACTTC	CASSLVTGLSSYEQYF
-	TRBV5-1	TRBJ1-2	TRBD1	TGCGCCAGCAGCTTGCAGGGGGACAGTGGCTACACCTTC	CASSLQGDSGYTF
-	TRBV28	TRBJ2-4	-	TGTGCCAGCAGTCCAATGCATCTGGCAGGGAAACAAATAGCCAAAAACATTCAGTACTTC	CASSPMHLAGKQIAKNIQYF
-	TRBV7-9	TRBJ2-1	TRBD1	TGTCAAACAGGGGGAGACAATGAGCAGTTCTTC	CQTGGDNEQFF
-	TRBV18	TRBJ2-1	-	TGTGCCAGCTCACCACTAGGGGGCTCCTACAATGAGCAGTTCTTC	CASSPLGGSYNEQFF
-	TRBV6-6	TRBJ1-2	-	TGTGCCAGCAGTCCATCCGACGGAGGCCACTATGGCTACACCTTC	CASSPSDGGHYGYTF
-	TRBV19	TRBJ2-3	-	TGTGCCAGTAGTATCAGCGGGACCTCCGGGGGCACGCAGTATTTT	CASSISGTSGGTQYF
-	TRBV19	TRBJ2-7	TRBD1	TGTGCCAGTAGGGTCGCGGGACAGGGGGCTTACGAGCAGTACTTC	CASRVAGQGAYEQYF
-	TRBV16	TRBJ2-7	TRBD2	TGTGCCAGCAGCCAATCCGTACTAGCGGGACACTCCTACGAGCAGTACTTC	CASSQSVLAGHSYEQYF
once	TRBV15	TRBJ2-7	-	TGTGCCACCAGCCCAGATGGGCTGAACGACGAGCAGTACTTC	CATSPDGLNDEQYF
-	TRBV10-3	TRBJ2-2	TRBD2	TGTGCCATCAGTGAAGCGGGGGGGCGTATCGGGGAGCTGTTTTTT	CAISEAGGRIGELFF
once	TRBV14	TRBJ1-1	-	TGTGCCAGCAGGGACCGGGGTAACACTGAAGCTTTCTTT	CASRDRGNTEAFF
-	TRBV15	TRBJ2-3	-	TGTGCCACCAGCCAAAGGCAGGGAAACACAGATACGCAGTATTTT	CATSQRQGNTDTQYF
-	TRBV7-8	TRBJ1-5	TRBD1	TGTGCCAGCAGCTTGAAACAGGGGCATGTTGGTCAGCCCCAGCATTTT	CASSLKQGHVGQPQHF
-	TRBV7-3	TRBJ1-1	-	TGTGCCAGCAGCTTAACCCCCGGGGATGAAGCTTTCTTT	CASSLTPGDEAFF
-	TRBV23-1	TRBJ2-3	-	TGCGCCAGCAGTCAATCGCGCAGACTTTCACACACAGATACGCAGTATTTT	CASSQSRRLSHTDTQYF
-	TRBV27	TRBJ2-4	-	TGTGCCAGCAGGGCTACATATGACAGCCTACTACCCAAAAACATTCAGTACTTC	CASRATYDSLLPKNIQYF
-	TRBV7-9	TRBJ2-2	TRBD2	TGTGCCAGCAGCTTAGCCCTAGCGGGAGCCTCGGGGGAGCTGTTTTTT	CASSLALAGASGELFF
-	TRBV7-2	TRBJ2-7	TRBD1	TGTGCCAGCAGCTCAACGACAGGGGCTTACGAGCAGTACTTC	CASSSTTGAYEQYF
-	TRBV7-2	TRBJ2-4	-	TGTGCCAGCAGCCCAAACGGAGGTAACATTCAGTACTTC	CASSPNGGNIQYF
-	TRBV5-1	TRBJ2-2	-	TGCGCCAGCAGCTTGGCAGGGGCAGGCACCGGGGAGCTGTTTTTT	CASSLAGAGTGELFF
-	TRBV7-2	TRBJ1-1	-	TGTGCCAGCAGCTTGAGTGGGACTCCTAACACTGAAGCTTTCTTT	CASSLSGTPNTEAFF
-	TRBV19	TRBJ1-1	-	TGTGCCAGTAGGGGACTCGGCTCGGGCACTGAAGCTTTCTTT	CASRGLGSGTEAFF
once	TRBV11-1	TRBJ1-3	TRBD1	TGTGCCAGCCTGGACAGGTCGACTGGAAACACCATATATTTT	CASLDRSTGNTIYF
-	TRBV6-4	TRBJ1-1	TRBD1	TGTGCCAGCAGTGACGGACAGGGATCAACTGAAGCTTTCTTT	CASSDGQGSTEAFF
-	TRBV5-1	TRBJ2-7	TRBD1	TGCGCCAGCAGCTTGGTTTGGGACAGGGAGTACGAGCAGTACTTC	CASSLVWDREYEQYF
-	TRBV10-3	TRBJ2-2	-	TGTGCCATCAGTGAGATTAGTGGAGGTTGGACCGGGGAGCTGTTTTTT	CAISEISGGWTGELFF
-	TRBV27	TRBJ2-3	-	TGTGCCAGCAGTTTCCCCGGCCAGCGGGGCACAGATACGCAGTATTTT	CASSFPGQRGTDTQYF
once	TRBV11-3	TRBJ1-1	-	TGTGCCAGCAGCCGAGGGGGCACTGAAGCTTTCTTT	CASSRGGTEAFF
-	TRBV28	TRBJ1-4	-	TGTGCCAGCCTTTTGAGTAACGAGGAAAAACTGTTTTTT	CASLLSNEEKLFF
-	TRBV27	TRBJ2-7	-	TGTGCCAGCAGTACAACCTCCTACGAGCAGTACTTC	CASSTTSYEQYF
-	TRBV7-8	TRBJ2-1	-	TGTGCCAGCAGGGAGGCGGAATACAATGAGCAGTTCTTC	CASREAEYNEQFF
-	TRBV27	TRBJ1-2	TRBD1	TGTGCCAGCAGTCGAACAGGGGGCCTCTATGGCTACACCTTC	CASSRTGGLYGYTF
few	TRBV4-2	TRBJ2-7	-	TGTGCCAGCAGCCAAGATGACGGAGGGGGCGGCTACGAGCAGTACTTC	CASSQDDGGGGYEQYF